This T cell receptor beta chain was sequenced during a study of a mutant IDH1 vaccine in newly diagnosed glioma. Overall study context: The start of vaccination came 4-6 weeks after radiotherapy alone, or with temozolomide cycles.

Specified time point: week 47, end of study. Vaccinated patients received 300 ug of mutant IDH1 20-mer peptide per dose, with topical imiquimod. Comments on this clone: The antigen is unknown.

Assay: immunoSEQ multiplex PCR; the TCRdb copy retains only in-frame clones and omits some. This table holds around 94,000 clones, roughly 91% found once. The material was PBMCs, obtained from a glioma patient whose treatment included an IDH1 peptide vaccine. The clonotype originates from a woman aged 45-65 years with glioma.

CDR3 in DNA: TGTGCCAGCTCACCACCGAATAGGGGGAATCGGGGAGATACGCAGTATTTT. It yields the protein CASSPPNRGNRGDTQYF. This chain uses TRBV18 with TRBJ2-3, with a weak D call TRBD1 (6 bases). The CDR3 has 17 residues. The germline CDR1 and CDR2 sequences are KGHSH and LQKENI. Between the trimmed V and J ends, which lost 0 bases and 5 bases, there was a span of 18 bases.